The 30 T cell receptor beta chains in this list originate from one sample, sequenced in a study of blood T cell repertoires in COVID-19. The method was immunoSEQ multiplex PCR; TCRdb's version includes in-frame clones alone and lacks a portion of them. The sample yields fewer than 300,000 clones, over 75% seen once. Input material: PBMCs or T cells enriched from blood (not recorded which). The receptors were sampled from a man between 18 and 29 years old who had recovered from COVID-19.

This clone came up once. The chain combines TRBV13 with TRBJ1-5; D is undetermined. Germline V lookup: CDR1 PRHDT, CDR2 FYEKMQ (reference sequence). Trimming shortened V by 0 bases and J by 2 bases, and 5 bases separated the two germline ends. The CDR3 has 14 amino acids. In DNA, the CDR3 is TGTGCCAGCAGCTTAGGGCGGCGCAATCAGCCCCAGCATTTT. Residues: CASSLGRRNQPQHF.

This chain joins TRBV19 and TRBJ1-1; D uncertain. Germline CDR1 LNHDA, CDR2 SQIVND (reference sequence). The CDR3 length is 13 residues. Trimming took 1 base from V and 8 from J, leaving 11 bases between them. CDR3 DNA: TGTGCCAGTAGTATAGTCGGGGTCCCCGAAGCTTTCTTT. Its protein is CASSIVGVPEAFF.

DNA for the CDR3: TGTGCCAGCCCGGACAGAATCCCTTTAGGGACTAATGAAAAACTGTTTTTT. Translation: CASPDRIPLGTNEKLFF. This rearrangement joins TRBV19 to TRBJ1-4, with D perhaps TRBD1 (6 bases). The length of the CDR3 is 17 residues. Germline V lookup: CDR1 LNHDA, CDR2 SQIVND (reference sequence). V shed 9 bases and J shed 2 bases, with 22 bases lying between them.

The chain is built from TRBV27 and TRBJ2-3; 7 bases match TRBD1. After removal of 3 bases from V and 6 bases from J, the junction contained 9 bases not matched to a gene. The V gene's germline CDR1 is MNHEY and CDR2 SMNVEV (reference sequence). The CDR3 has 15 residues. This CDR3 is CASSFETGKVDTQYF. The CDR3 nucleotides are TGTGCCAGCAGTTTCGAGACAGGGAAGGTGGATACGCAGTATTTT.

The table lists this clone with a few counts. This chain links TRBV7-8 with TRBJ1-1; D may be TRBD1 (5 bases). CDR3 size: 13 residues. Germline CDR1 is SGHVS and CDR2 is FQNEAQ. V lost 1 base to trimming and J lost 5 bases, with 8 bases between them. For the CDR3, the DNA is TGTGCCAGCAGCTTAGAGAGACAGACTGAAGCTTTCTTT. This translates into CASSLERQTEAFF.

The genes are TRBV12-5 and TRBJ2-5; D is possibly TRBD2 (5 bases). Germline assignment: CDR1 LGHNT and CDR2 FRNRAP. The V gene lost 5 bases and the J gene lost 4 bases, with 14 bases spanning the gap. This CDR3 contains 14 residues. CDR3 in DNA: TGTGCTAGTGGTCTATCCCCTGGGAGAGAGACCCAGTACTTC. It codes for CASGLSPGRETQYF. Full variable domain (remainder filled in from reference TRBV12-5 and TRBJ2-5): DARVTQTPRHKVTEMGQEVTMRCQPILGHNTVFWYRQTMMQGLELLAYFRNRAPLDDSGMPKDRFSAEMPDATLATLKIQPSEPRDSAVYFCASGLSPGRETQYFGPGTRLLVL.

The chain has TRBV2 and TRBJ2-6; 12 bases are a match to TRBD1. CDR1 and CDR2 from the germline V gene are SNHLY and FYNNEI. J gave up 4 bases and V 9 bases, and 16 bases lay outside the gene matches. The CDR3 is made up of 19 amino acids. CDR3 residues: CASWHPGQGASSGANVLTF. DNA for the CDR3: TGTGCCAGTTGGCATCCGGGACAGGGGGCTTCGAGCGGGGCCAACGTCCTGACTTTC.

This clone was picked up one time. V gene TRBV19 combines with J gene TRBJ1-1, with D tentatively TRBD1 (6 bases). V shed 6 bases and J shed 1 base, with 12 bases lying between them. The germline CDR1 and CDR2 sequences are LNHDA and SQIVND (reference sequence). This CDR3 region has 14 residues. CDR3 loop: CASSPTGPNTEAFF. CDR3 in DNA: TGTGCCAGTAGCCCGACAGGCCCGAACACTGAAGCTTTCTTT.

This chain joins TRBV4-2 and TRBJ2-7; 10 positions agree with TRBD1. With V trimmed by 4 bases and J by 4 bases, 4 bases remained unmatched. This CDR3 has 14 residues. Germline CDR1 reads LGHNA; CDR2 reads YNFKEQ. The CDR3 DNA is TGTGCCAGCAGCCGGGGGACAGGGGAATACGAGCAGTACTTC. It yields the protein CASSRGTGEYEQYF.

The chain employs TRBV19 and TRBJ2-1, with 9 bases lining up with TRBD2. The CDR3 is made up of 15 amino acids. The germline CDR1 and CDR2 sequences are LNHDA and SQIVND (reference sequence). After removal of 6 bases from V and 7 bases from J, the junction contained 10 bases not matched to a gene. CDR3 bases: TGTGCCAGTAGCCCCCTGGCGGGGGGGCCGAATGAGCAGTTCTTC. Residues: CASSPLAGGPNEQFF.

The chain links TRBV4-1 to TRBJ2-7; D unclear. The germline CDR1 and CDR2 sequences are MGHRA and YSYEKL. The ends were cut back, 1 base at V and 3 bases at J, with 13 bases in the middle. The CDR3 covers 15 residues. CDR3 in DNA: TGCGCCAGCAGCCAAGCGTGGTCTACTTACTACGAGCAGTACTTC. Its translation is CASSQAWSTYYEQYF.

The gene calls are TRBV28 and TRBJ1-1; the D gene is possibly TRBD1 (5 bases). Germline V lookup: CDR1 MDHEN, CDR2 SYDVKM. Trimming left V 4 bases short and J 1 base short, with 19 bases between. The CDR3 spans 17 residues. DNA of the CDR3: TGTGCCAGCAGTTGGGGACTGGGGGTTAATGGGAACACTGAAGCTTTCTTT. This gives the protein CASSWGLGVNGNTEAFF.

The CDR3 DNA sequence: TGTGCCAGTAAGGTGGAGGGGAGCAATCAGCCCCAGCATTTT. Translating it yields CASKVEGSNQPQHF. This chain connects TRBV19 to TRBJ1-5, with a possible D match to TRBD1 (5 bases). Germline assignment: CDR1 LNHDA and CDR2 SQIVND (reference sequence). V was clipped by 7 bases and J by 1 base, with 11 bases between them. The CDR3 spans 14 residues.

The V call is TRBV28, the J call TRBJ1-2; the D gene is possibly TRBD1 (5 bases). Germline values: CDR1 MDHEN, CDR2 SYDVKM. Trimming removed 2 bases from V and 2 bases from J, with 6 bases in between. There are 13 residues in the CDR3. DNA of the CDR3: TGTGCCAGCAGTTTAGGACACAACTATGGCTACACCTTC. Its translation: CASSLGHNYGYTF.

This clone has a single count. The rearrangement uses TRBV28 and TRBJ1-2; TRBD1 might be the D (6 bases). V shed 5 bases and J shed 7 bases, with 20 bases lying between them. Germline V lookup: CDR1 MDHEN, CDR2 SYDVKM. This CDR3 contains 15 residues. The CDR3 protein is CASSRWTAESPGYTF. CDR3 DNA: TGTGCCAGCAGTAGATGGACAGCAGAATCGCCTGGCTACACCTTC.

This clone has just one count. V usage is TRBV4-2 and J usage is TRBJ2-5; maybe TRBD1 (6 bases). This CDR3 contains 15 residues. V was pared by 4 bases and J by 1 base, with 13 bases between. The germline V gene has CDR1 LGHNA and CDR2 YNFKEQ. CDR3 nucleotides: TGTGCCAGCAGCCTGAAGGACAGCGGCCAAGAGACCCAGTACTTC. Protein product: CASSLKDSGQETQYF.

This sequence joins TRBV6-7 and TRBJ2-2; the match to TRBD2 covers 16 bases. TRBV6-7 is identified as an open reading frame with a role that is uncertain. V was pared by 8 bases and J by 3 bases, with 9 bases of the junction left unmatched. The length of the CDR3 is 18 residues. The CDR3 region is CASDPGTSGRADTGELFF. DNA for the CDR3: TGTGCCAGCGACCCGGGGACTAGCGGGAGGGCGGACACCGGGGAGCTGTTTTTT.

The chain employs TRBV2 and TRBJ1-2; 7 bases align to TRBD1. Per germline, CDR1 SNHLY and CDR2 FYNNEI. V shed 3 bases and J 5 bases; nucleotides not matched to a gene: 3. This CDR3 is built from 13 residues. This CDR3 is CASSDGTEYGYTF. In DNA, the CDR3 is TGTGCCAGCAGTGATGGGACAGAATATGGCTACACCTTC.

This clone was seen just once. J is TRBJ2-3 and V is TRBV7-9; D possibly corresponds to TRBD2 (5 bases). V shed 2 bases and J shed 2 bases, with 14 bases lying between them. CDR1 and CDR2 from the germline V gene are SEHNR and FQNEAQ (reference sequence). There are 16 residues in the CDR3. CDR3 residues: CASSLRPGLTTDTQYF. For the CDR3, the DNA is TGTGCCAGCAGCTTACGGCCAGGACTTACCACAGATACGCAGTATTTT.

The chain uses TRBV3-1 (or the pseudogene TRBV3-2) and TRBJ2-5, with D perhaps TRBD2 (6 bases). The germline gives CDR1 LGHDT, CDR2 YNNKEL (reference sequence). The CDR3 runs 11 residues. The ends were cut back, 10 bases at V and 5 bases at J, with 11 bases in the middle. Written as DNA, the CDR3 is TGTGCCACCGCTCGGGGGGAGACCCAGTACTTC. Translated: CATARGETQYF.

The gene calls are TRBV6-5 and TRBJ2-7, with 9 bases matching TRBD2. The CDR3 contains 15 residues. After removal of 2 bases from V and 3 bases from J, the junction contained 5 bases not matched to a gene. The germline CDR1 and CDR2 sequences are MNHEY and SVGAGI. The CDR3 DNA reads as TGTGCCAGCAGTTACGGGGATAGCGGGGGCTACGAGCAGTACTTC. Translation: CASSYGDSGGYEQYF.

This chain uses TRBV9 with TRBJ2-3; 13 bases are shared with TRBD2. CDR3 length equals 15 residues. In germline, CDR1 is SGDLS, CDR2 YYNGEE. The V and J ends lost 3 bases and 4 bases, in that order; junction bases with no gene match: 2. DNA for the CDR3: TGTGCCAGCAGCGCGGGACTAGCGGGATCAGATACGCAGTATTTT. Its protein is CASSAGLAGSDTQYF.

This chain connects TRBV11-3 to TRBJ1-1, with TRBD1 matching over 7 bases. The germline CDR1 and CDR2 sequences are SGHNT and YENEEA. V trimming: 2 bases; J trimming: 6 bases; junction bases outside the gene matches: 24. The CDR3 consists of 20 residues. The CDR3 DNA follows: TGTGCCAGCAGCTTACGCCCCGGGCTTTTCGGAGGGGACAGTAGGGCTGAAGCTTTCTTT. This encodes CASSLRPGLFGGDSRAEAFF.

This chain links TRBV5-1 with TRBJ1-2; 10 bases align to TRBD1. Germline lookup yields CDR1 SGHRS and CDR2 YFSETQ. With V trimmed by 4 bases and J by 8 bases, 5 bases remained unmatched. This CDR3 spans 13 amino acids. The chain's CDR3 is CASSPDRGRGYTF. The CDR3 DNA sequence: TGCGCCAGCAGCCCTGACAGGGGGCGAGGCTACACCTTC.

The chain uses TRBV3-1 (or the pseudogene TRBV3-2) and TRBJ2-5; TRBD2 is a possible D gene (6 bases). The CDR3 consists of 15 residues. Per germline, CDR1 LGHDT and CDR2 YNNKEL (reference sequence). The V gene lost 1 base and the J gene lost 7 bases, with 16 bases spanning the gap. DNA of the CDR3: TGTGCCAGCAGCCAAGCTAGCGACATCGGAGGGACCCAGTACTTC. Its protein is CASSQASDIGGTQYF.

In regard to this clone: Other DNA sequences in the same sample also yield this CDR3. The chain links TRBV6-5 to TRBJ1-1; D unresolved. Germline-derived CDR1 and CDR2 are MNHEY and SVGAGI. This CDR3 comprises 13 residues. Between the trimmed V and J ends, which lost 0 bases and 5 bases, there was a span of 7 bases. CDR3 loop: CASSYSRATEAFF. In DNA form, the CDR3 reads TGTGCCAGCAGTTACTCGAGGGCGACTGAAGCTTTCTTT.

The rearrangement links TRBV6-5 to TRBJ2-7, with 8 bases lining up with TRBD1. The CDR3 totals 13 residues. Germline loops: CDR1 MNHEY, CDR2 SVGAGI. CDR3 sequence (DNA): TGTGTTACTCTCAGGACAGGGACCTACGAGCAGTACTTC. Residues: CVTLRTGTYEQYF.

This chain links TRBV19 with TRBJ2-5, with 11 nucleotides matching TRBD2. The germline CDR1 and CDR2 sequences are LNHDA and SQIVND (reference sequence). V gave up 10 bases and J gave up 2 bases; unmatched junction bases: 12. This CDR3 contains 16 residues. CDR3 sequence reads: CATAILTSGMQETQYF. The CDR3 coding sequence is TGTGCCACTGCGATTTTGACTAGCGGGATGCAAGAGACCCAGTACTTC. Supplemented by reference TRBV19 and TRBJ2-5, the full variable domain reads DGGITQSPKYLFRKEGQNVTLSCEQNLNHDAMYWYRQDPGQGLRLIYYSQIVNDFQKGDIAEGYSVSREKKESFPLTVTSAQKNPTAFYLCATAILTSGMQETQYFGPGTRLLVL.

This chain connects TRBV23-1 to TRBJ2-1; TRBD2 agrees at 9 bases. TRBV23-1 is an open reading frame, and its role is uncertain. The CDR3 has 20 residues. V was pared by 2 bases and J by 6 bases, with 20 bases of the junction left unmatched. CDR3 residues: CASSQKWAVSGRKVGNEQFF. CDR3 sequence (DNA): TGCGCCAGCAGTCAAAAATGGGCGGTTAGCGGGAGAAAGGTCGGCAATGAGCAGTTCTTC.

The rearrangement joins TRBV9 to TRBJ2-5, with 7 bases lining up with TRBD1. Unmatched junction bases numbered 7, after V lost 0 bases and J lost 5 bases. The CDR3 has 15 amino acids. The germline gives CDR1 SGDLS, CDR2 YYNGEE. This CDR3 is CASSVEGTVWETQYF. The CDR3 bases are TGTGCCAGCAGCGTAGAAGGGACAGTGTGGGAGACCCAGTACTTC. The variable domain in full, completed from reference TRBV9 and TRBJ2-5, reads DSGVTQTPKHLITATGQRVTLRCSPRSGDLSVYWYQQSLDQGLQFLIQYYNGEERAKGNILERFSAQQFPDLHSELNLSSLELGDSALYFCASSVEGTVWETQYFGPGTRLLVL.